What follows are 13 T cell receptor beta chains derived from one specimen sequenced in a study of blood T cells in healthy people across ages (dated by TCRdb to between 2014 and 2016). Library preparation employed 5' RACE. The data were produced on an Illumina HiSeq 2500. A second PCR of roughly 6 to 11 cycles was performed with a sample-barcoded 5' primer and a J-beta primer mix. In TCRdb, the public reads were trimmed at Q25 with fastp and aligned with MiXCR, with productive beta chains retained. Each CDR3 protein gets just one entry, which takes the most common genes and DNA from the rows behind it. The sample table shows 900,000 to 950,000 distinct CDR3 sequences, and almost 30% are seen once. The ten largest account for around 9.6% of the sample. The sample also formed part of further work on T cells of mothers and their children.

The sample consisted of blood. Every receptor here comes from a woman aged 40 to 50 in good health.

This clonotype was seen at least ten times. The gene calls are TRBV6-2 or TRBV6-3 and TRBJ2-7; 9 positions agree with TRBD2. The V segment lost 8 bases and the J segment 1 base; nucleotides outside the gene matches: 6. CDR3 length: 14 residues. Germline lookup yields CDR1 MNHEY and CDR2 SVGEGT. CDR3 DNA: TGTGCCAGCGGCCGACTAGCGGCGTCCTACGAGCAGTACTTC. The encoded protein is CASGRLAASYEQYF.

This chain links TRBV29-1 with TRBJ1-4; D is possibly TRBD1 (5 bases). The germline V gene has CDR1 SQVTM and CDR2 ANQGSEA. Between the trimmed V and J ends, which lost 6 bases and 8 bases, there was a span of 19 bases. The CDR3 has 14 amino acids. CDR3 residues: CSVRGEGISEKLFF. CDR3 coding DNA: TGCAGCGTCAGAGGAGAGGGGATAAGCGAAAAACTGTTTTTT.

The V and J genes are TRBV20-1 and TRBJ2-1; D is perhaps TRBD1 (5 bases). The CDR3 is 12 residues long. V shed 4 bases and J shed 6 bases, with 10 bases lying between them. Germline CDR1 reads DFQATT; CDR2 reads SNEGSKA (reference sequence). The CDR3 region has the DNA TGCAGTGCTATTAATAGGGGCAATGAGCAGTTCTTC. This gives the protein CSAINRGNEQFF.

The sample holds a few counts of this clonotype. V usage is TRBV12-3 or TRBV12-4 and J usage is TRBJ2-7; D not resolved. The CDR3 covers 13 residues. Trimming removed 0 bases from V and 4 bases from J, with 7 bases in between. The CDR3 DNA reads as TGTGCCAGCAGTTTAGCGGCCCGATACGAGCAGTACTTC. Translation gives CASSLAARYEQYF.

The rearrangement uses TRBV27 and TRBJ2-1; TRBD1 agrees at 9 bases. The CDR3 length is 14 residues. Germline assignment: CDR1 MNHEY and CDR2 SMNVEV (reference sequence). V lost 6 bases and J lost 7; bases outside the gene matches: 7. CDR3 amino acids: CASSGTGTGNEQFF. CDR3 nucleotide sequence: TGTGCCAGCAGCGGGACAGGGACCGGGAATGAGCAGTTCTTC.

Worth noting for this clonotype: This may come from a read error, since a much larger clone is one base off. The gene calls are TRBV7-2 and TRBJ1-2, with a possible D match to TRBD1 (5 bases). This CDR3 has 16 amino acids. V was cut by 6 bases and J by 6 bases, with 23 bases left in between. Germline CDR1 is SGHTA and CDR2 is FQGNSA. DNA of the CDR3: TGTGCCAGCAGACATGGCGGACACACAAACGGAGATGGCTACACCTTC. It encodes CASRHGGHTNGDGYTF.

This clonotype came up a few times. The V gene is TRBV5-8, the J gene TRBJ1-5, with D perhaps TRBD1 (6 bases). The ends were cut back, 3 bases at V and 5 bases at J, with 15 bases in the middle. The CDR3 length is 15 residues. The germline CDR1 and CDR2 sequences are SGHTS and YDEGEE. CDR3 DNA: TGTGCCAGCAGCTACGGGACACCCCGGGATCAGCCCCAGCATTTT. Amino acid sequence: CASSYGTPRDQPQHF.

The chain links TRBV5-1 to TRBJ2-7; D is ambiguous. From germline, CDR1 is SGHRS and CDR2 YFSETQ. Deletions cut 0 bases from V and 2 bases from J, with 9 bases between. The CDR3 loop spans 14 amino acids. The CDR3 here is CASSLGAPAYEQYF. The CDR3 DNA reads TGCGCCAGCAGCTTGGGGGCACCCGCCTACGAGCAGTACTTC. The full variable domain, completed using reference TRBV5-1 and TRBJ2-7, is KAGVTQTPRYLIKTRGQQVTLSCSPISGHRSVSWYQQTPGQGLQFLFEYFSETQRNKGNFPGRFSGRQFSNSRSEMNVSTLELGDSALYLCASSLGAPAYEQYFGPGTRLTVT.

For this clonotype: A read error is possible here, since a much larger clone lies one base away. The chain is built from TRBV29-1 and TRBJ2-1; TRBD2 matches 7 bases. Germline V gene data show CDR1 as SQVTM and CDR2 as ANQGSEA. CDR3 length equals 14 residues. The J segment lost 0 bases and the V segment lost 3 bases, leaving 2 bases of the junction unmatched. The CDR3 region is CSVDRGDSYNEQFF. DNA for the CDR3: TGCAGCGTTGATCGGGGGGACTCCTACAATGAGCAGTTCTTC.

This chain links TRBV5-1 with TRBJ2-2, with D uncertain. CDR3 length: 14 residues. Looked up from germline, CDR1 is SGHRS and CDR2 is YFSETQ. V was clipped by 0 bases and J by 5 bases, with 8 bases between them. For the CDR3, the DNA is TGCGCCAGCAGCTTGGACGCGTTTACCGGGGAGCTGTTTTTT. This translates into CASSLDAFTGELFF.

The V call is TRBV7-8, the J call TRBJ2-5; D gene unclear. The J call is in doubt because the DNA end fits TRBJ2-7 better. The CDR3 consists of 14 residues. The germline CDR1 and CDR2 sequences are SGHVS and FQNEAQ. The CDR3 is CASSPTSDIYEQYF. The CDR3 DNA sequence: TGTGCCAGCAGCCCCACCAGTGATATCTACGAGCAGTACTTC.

In DNA, the CDR3 is TGTGCCAGCAGAAAAGGGCATAGCGGGGGGGCAGATACGCAGTATTTT. The encoded protein is CASRKGHSGGADTQYF. The chain links TRBV28 to TRBJ2-3, with 11 bases identical to TRBD2. CDR1 is MDHEN, CDR2 SYDVKM, per germline. Trimming removed 6 bases from V and 4 bases from J; junction bases left unmatched: 9. This CDR3 has 16 amino acids. Together with reference TRBV28 and TRBJ2-3, the CDR3 gives the full variable domain: DVKVTQSSRYLVKRTGEKVFLECVQDMDHENMFWYRQDPGLGLRLIYFSYDVKMKEKGDIPEGYSVSREKKERFSLILESASTNQTSMYLCASRKGHSGGADTQYFGPGTRLTVL.

The chain links TRBV3-1 to TRBJ1-1, with 8 bases that match TRBD1. Germline loops: CDR1 LGHDT, CDR2 YNNKEL (reference sequence). The CDR3 is 17 amino acids. With 3 bases clipped from V and 1 base from J, the junction kept 10 bases outside the gene matches. The DNA for the CDR3 is TGTGCCAGCAGCCACCCCCCGACAGGGGCTTCGAACACTGAAGCTTTCTTT. Translation gives CASSHPPTGASNTEAFF.